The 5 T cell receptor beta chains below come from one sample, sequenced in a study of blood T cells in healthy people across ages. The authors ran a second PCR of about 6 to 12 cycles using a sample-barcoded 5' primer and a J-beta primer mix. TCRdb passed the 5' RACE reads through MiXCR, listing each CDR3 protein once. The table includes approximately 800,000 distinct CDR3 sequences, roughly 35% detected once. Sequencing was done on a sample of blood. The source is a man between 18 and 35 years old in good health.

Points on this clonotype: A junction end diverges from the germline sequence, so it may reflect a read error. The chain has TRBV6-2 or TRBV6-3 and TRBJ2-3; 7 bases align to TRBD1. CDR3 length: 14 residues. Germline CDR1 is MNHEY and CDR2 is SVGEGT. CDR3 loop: CAGRQGRGADTQYF. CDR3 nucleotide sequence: TGTGCCGGCAGACAGGGAAGGGGCGCAGATACGCAGTATTTT.

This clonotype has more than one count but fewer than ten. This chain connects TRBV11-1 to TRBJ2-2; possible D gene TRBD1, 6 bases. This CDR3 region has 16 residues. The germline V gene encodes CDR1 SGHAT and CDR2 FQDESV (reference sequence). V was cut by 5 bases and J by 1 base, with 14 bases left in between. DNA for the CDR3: TGTGCCAGCAGCAGTAGACAGGTGTTGAACACCGGGGAGCTGTTTTTT. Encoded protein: CASSSRQVLNTGELFF.

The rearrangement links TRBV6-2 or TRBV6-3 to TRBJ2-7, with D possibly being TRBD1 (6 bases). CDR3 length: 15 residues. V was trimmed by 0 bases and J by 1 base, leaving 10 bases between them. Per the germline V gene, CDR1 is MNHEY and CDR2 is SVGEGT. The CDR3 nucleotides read TGTGCCAGCAGTTACTCGAAACAGGGTTCCTACGAGCAGTACTTC. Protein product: CASSYSKQGSYEQYF.

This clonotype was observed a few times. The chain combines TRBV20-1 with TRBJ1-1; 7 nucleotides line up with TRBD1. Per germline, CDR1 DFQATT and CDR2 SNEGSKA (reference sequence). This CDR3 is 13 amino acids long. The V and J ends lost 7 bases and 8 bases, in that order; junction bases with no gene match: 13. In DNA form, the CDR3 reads TGCAGTGGTACGGGACGACAGGGCGCAGAAGCTTTCTTT. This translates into CSGTGRQGAEAFF.

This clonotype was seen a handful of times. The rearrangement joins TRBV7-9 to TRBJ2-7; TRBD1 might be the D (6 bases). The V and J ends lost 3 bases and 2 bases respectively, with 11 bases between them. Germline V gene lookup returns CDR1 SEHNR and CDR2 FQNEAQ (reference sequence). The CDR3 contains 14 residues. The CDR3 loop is CASSFHQGTYEQYF. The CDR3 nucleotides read TGTGCCAGCAGCTTTCACCAGGGGACCTACGAGCAGTACTTC.